The source of this T cell receptor (beta chain) is a study of blood T cells in healthy people across ages. This clonotype was seen once. The junction departs from germline at one end; a sequencing error may be responsible. CDR3 size: 13 residues. CDR1 is MGHDK, CDR2 SYGVNS, per germline. Every donor gave 8.5 to 10 milliliters of peripheral blood. Alongside a J-beta primer mix, a sample-barcoded 5' primer served in a second PCR lasting roughly 7 to 11 cycles. TCRdb re-called the 5' RACE reads through MiXCR, storing one row per CDR3 protein. The top ten clones hold about 22% of a sample with about a million distinct CDR3 sequences, roughly 50% of them seen once.

The sequencing input was blood. This TCR was sampled from an older woman in good health. This rearrangement joins TRBV25-1 to TRBJ2-7; D gene uncertain. As DNA, the CDR3 is TGTGTCAGCAGTGACGGCAGGACCTACGAGCAGTACTTC. Translated, it gives CVSSDGRTYEQYF.